This T cell receptor (beta chain) appears in the sequencing data of a study of post-analysis software for immune sequencing data. The overall study: The disease courses covered relapsing-remitting, secondary progressive and progressive-relapsing multiple sclerosis. Study-wide results and caveats: Controls had significantly higher normalized Chao1 diversity than multiple sclerosis patients. F measure clustering grouped samples strongly by preparation batch. TRBV5-6, TRBV5-1 and TRBV20-1 were among several TRBV segments more frequent in patients than controls.

This CDR3 region has 13 residues. Trimming cost V 3 bases and J 11 bases; bases outside gene matches: 3. Unique molecular identifiers were carried by the TCR beta cDNA libraries. From roughly 1 to 10 million T cells, roughly 540,000 cDNA molecules were obtained. TCRdb processed the PCR reads anew with MiXCR; each CDR3 protein has one entry. The table records approximately 460,000 distinct CDR3 sequences, less than 45% of them present only once. This clonotype was detected a few times. Its antigen is unknown. Material for sequencing was blood. The TCR sequence derives from a girl aged 10-17 years with multiple sclerosis. This chain connects TRBV12-3 or TRBV12-4 to TRBJ2-1, with 11 positions matching TRBD2. The CDR3, as DNA: TGTGCCAGCAGTTTCGGGACTAGCGGCCAGCAGTTCTTC. Amino acids: CASSFGTSGQQFF.